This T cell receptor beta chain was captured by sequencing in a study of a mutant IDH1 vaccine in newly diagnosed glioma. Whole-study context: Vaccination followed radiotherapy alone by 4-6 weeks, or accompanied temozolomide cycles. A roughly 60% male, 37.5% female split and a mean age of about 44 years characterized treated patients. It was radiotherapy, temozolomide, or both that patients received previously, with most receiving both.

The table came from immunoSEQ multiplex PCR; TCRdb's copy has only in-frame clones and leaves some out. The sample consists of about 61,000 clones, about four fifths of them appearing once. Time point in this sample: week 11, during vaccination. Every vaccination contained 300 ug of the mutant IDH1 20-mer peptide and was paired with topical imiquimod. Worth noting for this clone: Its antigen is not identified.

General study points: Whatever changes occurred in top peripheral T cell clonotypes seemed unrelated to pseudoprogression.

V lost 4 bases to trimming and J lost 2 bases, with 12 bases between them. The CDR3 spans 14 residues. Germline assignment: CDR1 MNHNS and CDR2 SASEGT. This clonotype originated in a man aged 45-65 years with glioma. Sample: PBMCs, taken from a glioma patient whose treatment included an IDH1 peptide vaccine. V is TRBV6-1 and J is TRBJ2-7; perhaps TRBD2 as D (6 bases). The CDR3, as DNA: TGTGCCAGCAGTGTTCATTGGGGGGCCTACGAGCAGTACTTC. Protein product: CASSVHWGAYEQYF.